This passage covers 17 T cell receptor beta chains from one sample sequenced in a study of cytomegalovirus exposure and HLA in healthy donors. It was with 60 Vbeta and 13 Jbeta primers that the PCR ran. Here immunoSEQ multiplex PCR was the method, and the copy in TCRdb shows in-frame clones only, minus some. This table has about 130,000 clones, approximately 80% appearing once. The sample taken for sequencing was PBMCs. The receptors were gathered from a man under 40 in good health and CMV-seronegative.

The V call is TRBV7-2, the J call TRBJ2-2; D gene uncertain. Between the trimmed V and J ends, which lost 1 base and 4 bases, there was a span of 4 bases. The CDR3 totals 13 residues. Germline loops: CDR1 SGHTA, CDR2 FQGNSA. The CDR3 protein is CASSLVATGELFF. The CDR3 nucleotides are TGTGCCAGCAGCTTAGTAGCCACCGGGGAGCTGTTTTTT.

V is TRBV4-1 and J is TRBJ2-7; TRBD1 is a possible D gene (6 bases). The CDR3 is made up of 13 amino acids. Deletions cut 1 base from V and 7 bases from J, with 11 bases between. Germline V gene lookup returns CDR1 MGHRA and CDR2 YSYEKL. The CDR3: CASSQASGDEQYF. The CDR3 DNA sequence: TGCGCCAGCAGCCAAGCCTCAGGGGATGAGCAGTACTTC.

V is TRBV5-6 and J is TRBJ1-1, with TRBD1 matching 10 bases. V dropped 5 bases and J dropped 5; count of bases not matched to a gene: 12. Germline V gene data show CDR1 as SGHDT and CDR2 as YYEEEE. The CDR3 is made up of 16 amino acids. CDR3 nucleotides: TGTGCCAGCAGGATCCGGGACAGGGGTTTTGGGACTGAAGCTTTCTTT. Its translation: CASRIRDRGFGTEAFF.

The chain has TRBV28 and TRBJ2-1, with D possibly matching TRBD2 (6 bases). The CDR3 is 15 residues long. V lost 5 bases and J 6 bases, leaving 17 bases between the germline ends. Germline V gene lookup returns CDR1 MDHEN and CDR2 SYDVKM. CDR3 sequence: CASSPPSDTSNEQFF. The DNA for the CDR3 is TGTGCCAGCAGTCCACCTAGCGACACGAGCAATGAGCAGTTCTTC.

The gene calls are TRBV28 and TRBJ1-2; D ambiguous. Trimming took off 5 bases at V and 5 bases at J, with 9 bases between the two ends. Germline V gene sequence: CDR1 MDHEN, CDR2 SYDVKM. The CDR3 has 12 amino acids. This CDR3 reads CASSPPRYGYTF. The CDR3 nucleotides read TGTGCCAGCAGTCCCCCTAGGTATGGCTACACCTTC.

This chain joins TRBV7-2 and TRBJ2-2; D possibly corresponds to TRBD2 (5 bases). Germline V gene lookup returns CDR1 SGHTA and CDR2 FQGNSA. The germline V and J ends were trimmed by 6 bases and 3 bases, with 11 bases remaining between them. The CDR3 is 14 residues long. The CDR3 DNA reads as TGTGCCAGCAGTCGGGAAGGGTACACCGGGGAGCTGTTTTTT. It encodes CASSREGYTGELFF.

In nucleotides, the CDR3 is TGTGCCAGCAGCCCAACGCCAGGGGTTGGGAACACTGAAGCTTTCTTT. Translating it yields CASSPTPGVGNTEAFF. The V and J genes are TRBV9 and TRBJ1-1; weak D call: TRBD1 (6 bases). The V gene's germline CDR1 is SGDLS and CDR2 YYNGEE. V was shortened by 4 bases and J by 1 base, with 17 bases between the two germline ends. The CDR3 contains 16 residues.

With respect to this clone: One end of the junction varies from germline; a read error may be responsible. The chain combines TRBV7-7 with TRBJ1-2; no firm D call. CDR3 size: 11 residues. CDR1 SSHAT and CDR2 FNYEAQ come from the germline V gene (reference sequence). The CDR3 loop is CASSLARGKTF. CDR3 coding DNA: TGTGCTAGCAGCTTAGCGCGGGGTAAGACCTTC. The whole variable domain, filled in from reference TRBV7-7 and TRBJ1-2, reads GAGVSQSPRYKVTKRGQDVTLRCDPISSHATLYWYQQALGQGPEFLTYFNYEAQPDKSGLPSDRFSAERPEGSISTLTIQRTEQRDSAMYRCASSLARGKTFGSGTRLTVV.

As for this clone: The sample contains more than one DNA sequence encoding this CDR3. V is TRBV7-9 and J is TRBJ1-5, with D perhaps TRBD1 (6 bases). Germline assignment: CDR1 SEHNR and CDR2 FQNEAQ (reference sequence). The germline V and J ends were trimmed by 5 bases and 4 bases, with 9 bases remaining between them. CDR3 size: 13 residues. In DNA form, the CDR3 reads TGTGCCAGCAGCCTCCAGGGGAATCAGCCCCAGCATTTT. This translates into CASSLQGNQPQHF.

The rearrangement uses TRBV7-9 and TRBJ2-1; 8 bases are a match to TRBD1. Germline V CDR1 and CDR2: SEHNR, FQNEAQ (reference sequence). The CDR3 is 14 residues long. The V segment lost 4 bases and the J segment 7 bases; nucleotides outside the gene matches: 6. The CDR3: CASSSNRGDNEQFF. The DNA for the CDR3 is TGTGCCAGCAGCTCGAACAGGGGGGATAATGAGCAGTTCTTC.

The chain employs TRBV30 and TRBJ2-1; the match to TRBD2 covers 7 bases. The junction had 5 bases not matched to a gene; V was cut back by 5 bases and J by 7 bases. This CDR3 has 12 residues. The germline V gene encodes CDR1 GTSNPN and CDR2 SVGIG (reference sequence). DNA for the CDR3: TGTGCCTGGGAACGGGAGGCTAATGAGCAGTTCTTC. The encoded protein is CAWEREANEQFF.

The CDR3 DNA sequence: TGTGCCAGCAGCTTGAGGGGGCAGGGTAATGGCTACACCTTC. It encodes CASSLRGQGNGYTF. The chain has TRBV5-4 and TRBJ1-2, with TRBD1 identical over 7 bases. CDR1 and CDR2 from the germline V gene are SGHNT and YYREEE (reference sequence). The CDR3 has 14 amino acids. J gave up 6 bases and V 1 base, and 6 bases lay outside the gene matches. Together with reference TRBV5-4 and TRBJ1-2, the CDR3 gives the full variable domain: ETGVTQSPTHLIKTRGQQVTLRCSSQSGHNTVSWYQQALGQGPQFIFQYYREEENGRGNFPPRFSGLQFPNYSSELNVNALELDDSALYLCASSLRGQGNGYTFGSGTRLTVV.

This chain connects TRBV6-5 to TRBJ2-7, with 8 bases aligning to TRBD1. The CDR3 is 15 residues long. The trim removed 2 bases at V and 3 bases at J, leaving 6 bases unmatched. Germline assignment: CDR1 MNHEY and CDR2 SVGAGI. The CDR3 bases are TGTGCCAGCAGTTACGGGACAGGTCGATTCTACGAGCAGTACTTC. It encodes CASSYGTGRFYEQYF.

The V and J genes are TRBV28 and TRBJ2-1, with 7 positions matching TRBD2. V shed 10 bases, J shed 0 bases, and the junction held 6 bases outside the gene matches. Germline V CDR1 and CDR2: MDHEN, SYDVKM. This CDR3 is built from 14 residues. CDR3 sequence reads: CATRTSPSYNEQFF. CDR3 DNA sequence: TGTGCCACGCGGACTAGTCCCTCCTACAATGAGCAGTTCTTC. Looking up the rest from reference TRBV28 and TRBJ2-1 gives the full variable domain: DVKVTQSSRYLVKRTGEKVFLECVQDMDHENMFWYRQDPGLGLRLIYFSYDVKMKEKGDIPEGYSVSREKKERFSLILESASTNQTSMYLCATRTSPSYNEQFFGPGTRLTVL.

This clone was seen only a few times. This sequence joins TRBV4-3 and TRBJ2-7; 8 bases align to TRBD1. J gave up 0 bases and V 1 base, and 2 bases lay outside the gene matches. The CDR3 spans 15 residues. In germline, CDR1 is LGHNA, CDR2 YSLEER. In nucleotides, the CDR3 is TGCGCCAGCAGCCAAGGGACAGGGAGCTCCTACGAGCAGTACTTC. It codes for CASSQGTGSSYEQYF.

The chain combines TRBV6-5 with TRBJ2-7; the D gene is possibly TRBD1 (5 bases). Per germline, CDR1 MNHEY and CDR2 SVGAGI. Trimming took off 2 bases at V and 0 bases at J, with 8 bases between the two ends. The CDR3 is 14 residues long. The CDR3 here is CASSYETGSYEQYF. The CDR3 DNA sequence: TGTGCCAGCAGTTACGAAACAGGCTCCTACGAGCAGTACTTC.

The V and J genes are TRBV6-4 and TRBJ2-1, with TRBD2 matching over 12 bases. Germline values: CDR1 MRHNA, CDR2 SNTAGT. This CDR3 has 15 residues. With V trimmed by 0 bases and J by 7 bases, 1 base remained unmatched. The chain's CDR3 is CASSDSTSGRNEQFF. As DNA, the CDR3 is TGTGCCAGCAGTGACTCAACTAGCGGGAGGAATGAGCAGTTCTTC.